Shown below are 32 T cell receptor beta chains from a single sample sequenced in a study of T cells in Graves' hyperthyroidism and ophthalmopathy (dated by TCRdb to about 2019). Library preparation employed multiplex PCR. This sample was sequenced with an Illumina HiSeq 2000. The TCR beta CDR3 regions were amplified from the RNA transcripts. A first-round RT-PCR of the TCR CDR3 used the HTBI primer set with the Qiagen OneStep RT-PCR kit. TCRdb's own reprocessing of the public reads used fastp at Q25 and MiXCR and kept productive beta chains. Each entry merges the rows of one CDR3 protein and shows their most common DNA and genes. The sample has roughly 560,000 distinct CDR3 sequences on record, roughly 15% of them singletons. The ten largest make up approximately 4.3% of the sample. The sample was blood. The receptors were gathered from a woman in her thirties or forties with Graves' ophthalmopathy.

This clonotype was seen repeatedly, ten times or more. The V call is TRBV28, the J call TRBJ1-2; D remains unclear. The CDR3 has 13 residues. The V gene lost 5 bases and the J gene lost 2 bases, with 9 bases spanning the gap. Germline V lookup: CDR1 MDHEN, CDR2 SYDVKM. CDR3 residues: CASSPLNNYGYTF. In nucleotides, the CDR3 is TGTGCCAGCAGTCCACTCAACAACTATGGCTACACCTTC.

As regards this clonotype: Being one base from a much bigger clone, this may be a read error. CDR3 protein: CASILVGLEQFF. CDR3 in DNA: TGTGCCAGCATCTTAGTAGGTCTTGAGCAGTTCTTC. The chain couples TRBV7-8 to TRBJ2-1; D is unresolved. This CDR3 region has 12 residues. CDR1 is SGHVS and CDR2 is FQNEAQ in the germline V gene.

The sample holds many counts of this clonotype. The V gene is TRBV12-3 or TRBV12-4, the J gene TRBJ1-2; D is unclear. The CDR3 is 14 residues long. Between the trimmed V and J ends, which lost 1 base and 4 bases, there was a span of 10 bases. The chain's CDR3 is CASSLGPQPYGYTF. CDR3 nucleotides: TGTGCCAGCAGTTTAGGGCCGCAGCCCTATGGCTACACCTTC.

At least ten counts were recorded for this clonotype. The CDR3 sequence: CASSFGTAGVNTEAFF. The CDR3 coding sequence is TGTGCCAGCAGCTTTGGGACCGCAGGGGTAAACACTGAAGCTTTCTTT. The chain employs TRBV5-6 and TRBJ1-1; D is possibly TRBD1 (6 bases). Germline V gives CDR1 SGHDT, CDR2 YYEEEE. Deletions cut 2 bases from V and 2 bases from J, with 16 bases between. CDR3 length equals 16 residues. Using reference TRBV5-6 and TRBJ1-1 for the parts outside the CDR3, the full variable domain is DAGVTQSPTHLIKTRGQQVTLRCSPKSGHDTVSWYQQALGQGPQFIFQYYEEEERQRGNFPDRFSGHQFPNYSSELNVNALLLGDSALYLCASSFGTAGVNTEAFFGQGTRLTVV.

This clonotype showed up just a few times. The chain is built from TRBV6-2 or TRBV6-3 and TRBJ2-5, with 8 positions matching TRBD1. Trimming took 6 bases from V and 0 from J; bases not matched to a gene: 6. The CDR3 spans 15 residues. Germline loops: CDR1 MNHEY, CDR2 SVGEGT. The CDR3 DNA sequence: TGTGCCAGCAGCCGCGGGACAGGAAACCAAGAGACCCAGTACTTC. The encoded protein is CASSRGTGNQETQYF.

For the CDR3, the DNA is TGTGCCAGCAGTTTATTAGCAGGGGGCGCCGAGACCCAGTACTTC. It translates to CASSLLAGGAETQYF. The genes are TRBV28 and TRBJ2-5, with 8 nucleotides matching TRBD1. Germline V gives CDR1 MDHEN, CDR2 SYDVKM. V lost 1 base to trimming and J lost 5 bases; unmatched junction nucleotides: 6. The CDR3 consists of 15 residues.

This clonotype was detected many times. The CDR3 DNA reads as TGTGCCAGCAGTTTAACGGTCTCCACCTACGAGCAGTACTTC. This sequence encodes CASSLTVSTYEQYF. The chain carries TRBV12-3 or TRBV12-4 and TRBJ2-7; no reliable D call. V was shortened by 2 bases and J by 2 bases, with 10 bases between the two germline ends. The CDR3 spans 14 residues.

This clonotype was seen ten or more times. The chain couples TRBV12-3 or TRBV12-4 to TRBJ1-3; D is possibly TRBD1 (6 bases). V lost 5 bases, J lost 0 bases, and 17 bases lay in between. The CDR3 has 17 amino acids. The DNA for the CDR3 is TGTGCCAGCAGTCTTGGGGGGGGGCCACACTCTGGAAACACCATATATTTT. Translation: CASSLGGGPHSGNTIYF.

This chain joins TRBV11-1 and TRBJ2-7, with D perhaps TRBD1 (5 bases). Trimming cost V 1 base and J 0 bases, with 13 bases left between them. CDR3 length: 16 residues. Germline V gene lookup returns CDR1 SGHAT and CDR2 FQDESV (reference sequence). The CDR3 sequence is CASSLVTGPSSYEQYF. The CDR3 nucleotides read TGTGCCAGCAGCTTAGTAACAGGCCCGAGCTCCTACGAGCAGTACTTC.

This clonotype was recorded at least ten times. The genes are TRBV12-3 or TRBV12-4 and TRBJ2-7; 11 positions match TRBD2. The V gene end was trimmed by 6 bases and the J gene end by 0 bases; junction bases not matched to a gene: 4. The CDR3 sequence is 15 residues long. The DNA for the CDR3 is TGTGCCAGCAGGATCGGGACTAGCGGCTCCTACGAGCAGTACTTC. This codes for CASRIGTSGSYEQYF.

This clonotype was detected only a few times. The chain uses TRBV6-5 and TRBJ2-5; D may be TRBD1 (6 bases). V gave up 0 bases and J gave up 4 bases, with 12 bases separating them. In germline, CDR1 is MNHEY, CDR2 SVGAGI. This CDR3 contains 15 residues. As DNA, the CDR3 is TGTGCCAGCAGTTACTCGACCTCCAGGGGAGAGACCCAGTACTTC. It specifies CASSYSTSRGETQYF.

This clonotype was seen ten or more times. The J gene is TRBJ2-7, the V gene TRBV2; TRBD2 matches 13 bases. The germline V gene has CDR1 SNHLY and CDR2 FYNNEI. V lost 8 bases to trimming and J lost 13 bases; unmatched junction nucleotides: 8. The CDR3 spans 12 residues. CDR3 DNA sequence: TGTGCCAGCGGCGTACTAGCGGGAGGGCACTACTTC. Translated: CASGVLAGGHYF.

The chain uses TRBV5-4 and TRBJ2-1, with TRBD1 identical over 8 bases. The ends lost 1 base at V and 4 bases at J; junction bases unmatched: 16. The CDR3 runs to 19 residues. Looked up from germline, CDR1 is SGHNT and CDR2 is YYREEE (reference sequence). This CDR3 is CASSLNRVRGPFSYNEQFF. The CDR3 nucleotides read TGTGCCAGCAGCTTGAATCGGGTCAGGGGGCCTTTTAGTTACAATGAGCAGTTCTTC.

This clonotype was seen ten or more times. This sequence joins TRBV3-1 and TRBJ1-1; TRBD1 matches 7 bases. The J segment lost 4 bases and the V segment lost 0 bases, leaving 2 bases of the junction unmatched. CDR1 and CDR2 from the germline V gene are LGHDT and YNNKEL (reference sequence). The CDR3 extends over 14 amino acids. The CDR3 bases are TGTGCCAGCAGCCAAGACAGGGGGGTCACTGAAGCTTTCTTT. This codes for CASSQDRGVTEAFF. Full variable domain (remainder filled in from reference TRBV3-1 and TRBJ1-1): DTAVSQTPKYLVTQMGNDKSIKCEQNLGHDTMYWYKQDSKKFLKIMFSYNNKELIINETVPNRFSPKSPDKAHLNLHINSLELGDSAVYFCASSQDRGVTEAFFGQGTRLTVV.

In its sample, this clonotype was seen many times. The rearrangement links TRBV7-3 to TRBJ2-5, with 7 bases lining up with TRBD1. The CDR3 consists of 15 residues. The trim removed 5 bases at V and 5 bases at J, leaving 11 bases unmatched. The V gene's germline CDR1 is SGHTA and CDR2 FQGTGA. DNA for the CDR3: TGTGCCAGCAGCCTACAGGGGCGCTGGGGGGAGACCCAGTACTTC. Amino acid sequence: CASSLQGRWGETQYF.

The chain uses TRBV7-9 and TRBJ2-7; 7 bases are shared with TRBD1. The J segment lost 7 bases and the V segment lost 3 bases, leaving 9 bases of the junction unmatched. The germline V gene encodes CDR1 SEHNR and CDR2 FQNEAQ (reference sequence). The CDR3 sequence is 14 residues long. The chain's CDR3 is CASSFSTGVEEQYF. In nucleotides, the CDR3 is TGTGCCAGCAGCTTCTCAACAGGGGTTGAGGAGCAGTACTTC.

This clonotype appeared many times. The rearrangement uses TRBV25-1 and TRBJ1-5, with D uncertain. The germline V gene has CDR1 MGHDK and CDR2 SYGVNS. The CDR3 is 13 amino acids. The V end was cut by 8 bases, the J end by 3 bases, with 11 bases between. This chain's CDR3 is CASAGRTNQPQHF. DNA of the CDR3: TGTGCCAGCGCCGGACGGACCAATCAGCCCCAGCATTTT.

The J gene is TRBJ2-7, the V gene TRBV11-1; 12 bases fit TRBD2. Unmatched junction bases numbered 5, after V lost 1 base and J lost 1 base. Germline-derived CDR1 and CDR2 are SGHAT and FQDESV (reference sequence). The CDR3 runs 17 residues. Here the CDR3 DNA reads TGTGCCAGCAGCTTAGGGCTAGCGGGAGGGAAATCCTACGAGCAGTACTTC. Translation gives CASSLGLAGGKSYEQYF. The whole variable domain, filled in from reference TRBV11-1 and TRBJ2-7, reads EAEVAQSPRYKITEKSQAVAFWCDPISGHATLYWYRQILGQGPELLVQFQDESVVDDSQLPKDRFSAERLKGVDSTLKIQPAELGDSAMYLCASSLGLAGGKSYEQYFGPGTRLTVT.

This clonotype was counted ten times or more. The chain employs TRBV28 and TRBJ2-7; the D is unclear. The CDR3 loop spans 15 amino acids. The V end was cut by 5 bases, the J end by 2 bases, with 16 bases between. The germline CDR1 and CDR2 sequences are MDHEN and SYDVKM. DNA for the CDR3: TGTGCCAGCAGTCCTCCGGCCGAAGCCCCCTACGAGCAGTACTTC. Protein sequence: CASSPPAEAPYEQYF.

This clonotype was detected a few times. CDR3 loop: CASSIHFADTQYF. DNA for the CDR3: TGTGCCAGTAGTATCCATTTCGCAGATACGCAGTATTTT. The chain combines TRBV19 with TRBJ2-3; D uncertain. The CDR3 loop spans 13 amino acids. Germline V gene sequence: CDR1 LNHDA, CDR2 SQIVND (reference sequence). Trimming stripped 3 bases from V and 4 bases from J, with 8 bases between. The variable domain in full, completed from reference TRBV19 and TRBJ2-3, reads DGGITQSPKYLFRKEGQNVTLSCEQNLNHDAMYWYRQDPGQGLRLIYYSQIVNDFQKGDIAEGYSVSREKKESFPLTVTSAQKNPTAFYLCASSIHFADTQYFGPGTRLTVL.

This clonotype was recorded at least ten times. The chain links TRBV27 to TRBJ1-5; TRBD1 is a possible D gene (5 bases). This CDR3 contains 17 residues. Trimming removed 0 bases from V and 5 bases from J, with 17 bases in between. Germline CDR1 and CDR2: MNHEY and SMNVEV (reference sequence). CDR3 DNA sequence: TGTGCCAGCAGTTTATCGGTTACGGGACCCCCATATCAGCCCCAGCATTTT. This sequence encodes CASSLSVTGPPYQPQHF.

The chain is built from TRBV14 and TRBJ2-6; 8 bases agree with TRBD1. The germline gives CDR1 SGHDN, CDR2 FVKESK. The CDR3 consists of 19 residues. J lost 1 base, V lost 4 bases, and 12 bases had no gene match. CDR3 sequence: CASSRKAGQGPSGANVLTF. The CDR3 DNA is TGTGCCAGCAGCCGGAAAGCAGGACAGGGCCCTTCTGGGGCCAACGTCCTGACTTTC.

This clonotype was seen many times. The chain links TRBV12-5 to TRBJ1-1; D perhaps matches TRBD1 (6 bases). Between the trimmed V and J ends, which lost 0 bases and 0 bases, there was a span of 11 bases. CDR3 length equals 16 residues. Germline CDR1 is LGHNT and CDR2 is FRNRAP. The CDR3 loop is CASGLVRDTLNTEAFF. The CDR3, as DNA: TGTGCTAGTGGTTTGGTCCGGGACACCTTGAACACTGAAGCTTTCTTT.

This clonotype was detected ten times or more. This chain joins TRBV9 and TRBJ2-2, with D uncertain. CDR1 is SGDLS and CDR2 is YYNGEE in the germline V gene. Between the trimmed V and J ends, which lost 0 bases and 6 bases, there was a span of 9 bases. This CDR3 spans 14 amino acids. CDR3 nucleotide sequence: TGTGCCAGCAGCGTAGGAATGTACCCCGGGGAGCTGTTTTTT. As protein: CASSVGMYPGELFF.

CDR3 protein: CASTSMGLGEQYF. The CDR3 DNA reads TGTGCCAGCACCTCCATGGGGCTTGGCGAGCAGTACTTC. The chain uses TRBV12-3 or TRBV12-4 and TRBJ2-7, with a tentative D call TRBD1 (5 bases). V was cut by 7 bases and J by 6 bases, with 16 bases left in between. The CDR3 totals 13 residues.

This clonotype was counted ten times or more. The CDR3 nucleotides read TGTGCCACCAGCGCCGGGACAGACGAGCAGTACTTC. Translating gives CATSAGTDEQYF. J is TRBJ2-7 and V is TRBV15; the match to TRBD1 covers 7 bases. J was trimmed by 5 bases and V by 5 bases; bases with no gene match: 3. The CDR3 spans 12 residues. Germline CDR1 reads LNHNV; CDR2 reads YYDKDF (reference sequence). Drawing the rest from reference TRBV15 and TRBJ2-7, the complete variable domain is DAMVIQNPRYQVTQFGKPVTLSCSQTLNHNVMYWYQQKSSQAPKLLFHYYDKDFNNEADTPDNFQSRRPNTSFCFLDIRSPGLGDTAMYLCATSAGTDEQYFGPGTRLTVT.

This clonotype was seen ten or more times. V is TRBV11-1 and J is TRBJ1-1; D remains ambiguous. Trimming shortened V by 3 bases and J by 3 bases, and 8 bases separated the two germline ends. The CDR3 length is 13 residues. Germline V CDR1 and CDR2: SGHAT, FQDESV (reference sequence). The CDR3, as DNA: TGTGCCAGCAGCTTCGAAGCAGACACTGAAGCTTTCTTT. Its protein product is CASSFEADTEAFF.

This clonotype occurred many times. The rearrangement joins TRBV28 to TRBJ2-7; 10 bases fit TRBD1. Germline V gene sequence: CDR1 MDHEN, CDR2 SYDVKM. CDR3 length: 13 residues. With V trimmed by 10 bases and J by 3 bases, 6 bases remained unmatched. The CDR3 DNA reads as TGTGCCATCCGCGGGACAGGGGACTACGAGCAGTACTTC. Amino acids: CAIRGTGDYEQYF. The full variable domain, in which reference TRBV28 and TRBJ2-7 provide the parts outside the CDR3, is DVKVTQSSRYLVKRTGEKVFLECVQDMDHENMFWYRQDPGLGLRLIYFSYDVKMKEKGDIPEGYSVSREKKERFSLILESASTNQTSMYLCAIRGTGDYEQYFGPGTRLTVT.

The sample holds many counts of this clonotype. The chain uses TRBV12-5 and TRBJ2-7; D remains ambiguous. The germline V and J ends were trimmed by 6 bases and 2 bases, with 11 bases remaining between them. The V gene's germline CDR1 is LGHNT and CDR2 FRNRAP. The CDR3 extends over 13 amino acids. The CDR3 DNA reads TGTGCTAGTGGCTTCGGTGCACCCTACGAGCAGTACTTC. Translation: CASGFGAPYEQYF.

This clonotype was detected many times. The CDR3 DNA reads as TGTGCCAGCAGAGACCCGGGGACAGTCAACTATGGCTACACCTTC. Protein product: CASRDPGTVNYGYTF. The chain has TRBV6-1 and TRBJ1-2; 7 bases match TRBD1. After removal of 6 bases from V and 2 bases from J, the junction contained 9 bases not matched to a gene. The CDR3 extends over 15 amino acids. Germline loops: CDR1 MNHNS, CDR2 SASEGT.

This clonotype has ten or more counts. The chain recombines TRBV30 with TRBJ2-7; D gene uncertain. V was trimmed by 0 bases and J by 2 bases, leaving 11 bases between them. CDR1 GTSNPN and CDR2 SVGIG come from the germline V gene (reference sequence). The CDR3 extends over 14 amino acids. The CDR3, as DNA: TGTGCCTGGAGTGTAAGGTACACACCCTACGAGCAGTACTTC. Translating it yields CAWSVRYTPYEQYF.

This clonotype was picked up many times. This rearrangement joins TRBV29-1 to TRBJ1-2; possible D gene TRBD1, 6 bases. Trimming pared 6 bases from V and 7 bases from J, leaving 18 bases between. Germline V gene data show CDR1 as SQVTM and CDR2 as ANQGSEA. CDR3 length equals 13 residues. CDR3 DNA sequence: TGCAGCGTCTTGGGACACAGAGAATTTGGCTACACCTTC. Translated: CSVLGHREFGYTF.